The 6 T cell receptor beta chains below come from one sample, sequenced in a study of T cells in Graves' hyperthyroidism and ophthalmopathy. The TCR beta CDR3 regions underwent amplification using RNA transcripts as the source. HTBI primers were employed in a first-round RT-PCR of the TCR CDR3. From the multiplex PCR reads, TCRdb called clonotypes with MiXCR, one entry per CDR3 protein. This table has 550,000 to 600,000 distinct CDR3 sequences, 40% to 55% appearing once. The sequencing sample was made of peripheral blood or thyroid tissue (not recorded which). All receptors derive from an adult woman with Graves' disease, either hyperthyroidism or ophthalmopathy (not recorded which).

The genes are TRBV6-4 and TRBJ2-2, with 7 positions matching TRBD1. The CDR3 consists of 13 residues. V shed 9 bases, J shed 3 bases, and the junction held 4 bases outside the gene matches. Germline V gene lookup returns CDR1 MRHNA and CDR2 SNTAGT. The CDR3 region is CARTGQDTGELFF. The CDR3 bases are TGTGCCAGGACAGGGCAGGACACCGGGGAGCTGTTTTTT.

This clonotype has ten or more counts. The chain carries TRBV6-4 and TRBJ2-2; possibly TRBD1 for D (5 bases). V gave up 3 bases and J gave up 4 bases, with 9 bases separating them. CDR3 length: 14 residues. Germline V gene lookup returns CDR1 MRHNA and CDR2 SNTAGT. The CDR3 DNA reads TGTGCCAGCAGTGAGTCCCAGGGCACCGGGGAGCTGTTTTTT. Its translation is CASSESQGTGELFF.

This rearrangement joins TRBV2 to TRBJ1-5, with 7 positions matching TRBD1. With V trimmed by 6 bases and J by 3 bases, 5 bases remained unmatched. The CDR3 sequence is 14 residues long. CDR1 and CDR2 (germline): SNHLY, FYNNEI. CDR3 sequence: CASRATGANQPQHF. The CDR3 DNA follows: TGTGCCAGCAGAGCTACAGGGGCCAATCAGCCCCAGCATTTT. Filled out from reference TRBV2 and TRBJ1-5, the complete variable domain reads EPEVTQTPSHQVTQMGQEVILRCVPISNHLYFYWYRQILGQKVEFLVSFYNNEISEKSEIFDDQFSVERPDGSNFTLKIRSTKLEDSAMYFCASRATGANQPQHFGDGTRLSIL.

There are many counts of this clonotype. The chain couples TRBV11-1 to TRBJ1-1; D remains ambiguous. Trimming took off 4 bases at V and 0 bases at J, with 12 bases between the two ends. This CDR3 spans 15 amino acids. Germline V gives CDR1 SGHAT, CDR2 FQDESV (reference sequence). As DNA, the CDR3 is TGTGCCAGCAGCTCCGCAACTGGAATGAACACTGAAGCTTTCTTT. Protein: CASSSATGMNTEAFF.

The V gene is TRBV7-3, the J gene TRBJ2-3, with 7 bases matching TRBD2. CDR1 SGHTA and CDR2 FQGTGA come from the germline V gene. The CDR3 consists of 16 residues. Trimming took 4 bases from V and 4 from J; bases not matched to a gene: 11. CDR3 in amino acids: CASSYQAGGGADTQYF. CDR3 nucleotide sequence: TGTGCCAGCAGCTATCAGGCGGGCGGGGGTGCAGATACGCAGTATTTT. The whole variable domain, filled in from reference TRBV7-3 and TRBJ2-3, reads GAGVSQTPSNKVTEKGKYVELRCDPISGHTALYWYRQSLGQGPEFLIYFQGTGAADDSGLPNDRFFAVRPEGSVSTLKIQRTERGDSAVYLCASSYQAGGGADTQYFGPGTRLTVL.

This clonotype came up many times. The J gene is TRBJ2-7, the V gene TRBV11-2; 8 bases match TRBD1. The CDR3 contains 11 residues. CDR1 is SGHAT and CDR2 is FQNNGV in the germline V gene. J gave up 9 bases and V 5 bases, and 3 bases lay outside the gene matches. CDR3 DNA: TGTGCCAGCAGCGTCGGACAGGGGCAGTACTTC. Translation: CASSVGQGQYF.